This passage covers 28 T cell receptor beta chains from one sample sequenced in a study of beta chain features in type 1 diabetes. What was sequenced were expressed TCRB transcripts, since all of the isolated RNA had been reverse transcribed. Clones were read by immunoSEQ multiplex PCR, and TCRdb kept only the in-frame ones, dropping some. Of under 300,000 clones listed, about a tenth are singletons. The antigens these receptors bind are not known. General study points: In every one of the four CD4+ subsets, TCRB CDR3s were moderately but significantly shorter in Type 1 diabetes patients.

The source material was naive CD4+ T cells from blood. The receptors here all came from a man aged 25-40 years with type 1 diabetes.

This clone has more than one count but fewer than ten. The V gene is TRBV5-1, the J gene TRBJ2-5; tentatively, D is TRBD1 (6 bases). The CDR3 extends over 14 amino acids. V gave up 3 bases and J gave up 1 base, with 10 bases separating them. Per the germline V gene, CDR1 is SGHRS and CDR2 is YFSETQ. The CDR3 region is CASSSLGGQETQYF. The CDR3 region has the DNA TGCGCCAGCAGCTCGCTAGGGGGCCAAGAGACCCAGTACTTC.

The V and J genes are TRBV9 and TRBJ1-2; D remains unclear. V dropped 0 bases and J dropped 3 bases, with 9 bases sitting between them. The germline gives CDR1 SGDLS, CDR2 YYNGEE. This CDR3 is built from 14 residues. The CDR3 is CASSVEEEDYGYTF. CDR3 bases: TGTGCCAGCAGCGTAGAGGAGGAGGACTATGGCTACACCTTC.

This clone turned up a few times. This sequence joins TRBV29-1 and TRBJ2-7; D might be TRBD1 (6 bases). Trimming removed 5 bases at V and 2 bases at J, with 13 bases between. The germline V gene has CDR1 SQVTM and CDR2 ANQGSEA. This CDR3 has 13 residues. CDR3 coding DNA: TGCAGCGTTTCTGTGGACAGTCCCTACGAGCAGTACTTC. Translating it yields CSVSVDSPYEQYF.

The V gene is TRBV10-3, the J gene TRBJ2-1; TRBD1 agrees at 8 bases. CDR1 ENHRY and CDR2 SYGVKD come from the germline V gene. The V and J ends lost 10 bases and 8 bases, in that order; junction bases with no gene match: 7. This CDR3 comprises 12 residues. CDR3 sequence reads: CATGQGGDEQFF. CDR3 nucleotides: TGTGCCACCGGACAGGGAGGTGATGAGCAGTTCTTC.

This clone turned up a few times. The chain couples TRBV7-2 to TRBJ2-2; D is unresolved. Germline values: CDR1 SGHTA, CDR2 FQGNSA. V shed 5 bases and J shed 1 base, with 5 bases lying between them. The CDR3 loop spans 13 amino acids. DNA for the CDR3: TGTGCCAGCAGCCCCCGGAACACCGGGGAGCTGTTTTTT. Translation: CASSPRNTGELFF.

The chain recombines TRBV18 with TRBJ2-1, with 12 bases fitting TRBD2. Germline-derived CDR1 and CDR2 are KGHSH and LQKENI. Losses at the gene ends were 2 bases for V and 6 bases for J; bases not matched to a gene: 8. The length of the CDR3 is 17 residues. The CDR3 sequence: CASSPTLAGGLFNEQFF. The CDR3 nucleotides are TGTGCCAGCTCACCAACGCTAGCGGGGGGGCTGTTCAATGAGCAGTTCTTC.

The chain links TRBV10-3 to TRBJ2-6, with unresolved D. This CDR3 spans 17 amino acids. The V and J ends lost 5 bases and 0 bases respectively, with 14 bases between them. Germline CDR1 reads ENHRY; CDR2 reads SYGVKD. Here the CDR3 DNA reads TGTGCCATCAGTTCATCCGGAGTTAGCTCTGGGGCCAACGTCCTGACTTTC. Translation: CAISSSGVSSGANVLTF.

V is TRBV7-9 and J is TRBJ1-2, with D uncertain. CDR1 is SEHNR and CDR2 is FQNEAQ in the germline V gene (reference sequence). V dropped 2 bases and J dropped 8 bases, with 3 bases sitting between them. The CDR3 sequence is 10 residues long. In DNA form, the CDR3 reads TGTGCCAGCAGCTTAAGCGGCTACACCTTC. Translating it yields CASSLSGYTF.

There are a few counts of this clone. The CDR3 protein is CASRTGTTYEQYF. In DNA form, the CDR3 reads TGTGCCAGCAGGACCGGGACAACCTACGAGCAGTACTTC. The chain is built from TRBV28 and TRBJ2-7, with D perhaps TRBD1 (6 bases). This CDR3 has 13 residues. The germline V and J ends were trimmed by 6 bases and 2 bases, with 11 bases remaining between them. The germline CDR1 and CDR2 sequences are MDHEN and SYDVKM.

This chain connects TRBV19 to TRBJ2-6; D not resolved. The germline V and J ends were trimmed by 7 bases and 1 base, with 5 bases remaining between them. The CDR3 loop spans 13 amino acids. The V gene's germline CDR1 is LNHDA and CDR2 SQIVND (reference sequence). The CDR3 sequence: CASTPSGANVLTF. In nucleotides, the CDR3 is TGTGCCAGTACCCCGTCTGGGGCCAACGTCCTGACTTTC. Based on the CDR3 plus reference TRBV19 and TRBJ2-6, the full variable domain is DGGITQSPKYLFRKEGQNVTLSCEQNLNHDAMYWYRQDPGQGLRLIYYSQIVNDFQKGDIAEGYSVSREKKESFPLTVTSAQKNPTAFYLCASTPSGANVLTFGAGSRLTVL.

This clone was observed a handful of times. The chain is built from TRBV7-2 and TRBJ2-5; D is possibly TRBD1 (5 bases). Germline V gene data show CDR1 as SGHTA and CDR2 as FQGNSA. This CDR3 comprises 14 residues. V dropped 5 bases and J dropped 2 bases, with 12 bases sitting between them. CDR3 amino acids: CASSPRAVQETQYF. CDR3 DNA: TGTGCCAGCAGCCCCAGGGCGGTACAAGAGACCCAGTACTTC.

A remark on this clone: In the same sample, other DNA sequences code for this CDR3. This chain joins TRBV28 and TRBJ1-2, with D hard to call. The CDR3 runs 13 residues. The V gene lost 3 bases and the J gene lost 4 bases, with 9 bases spanning the gap. Germline V CDR1 and CDR2: MDHEN, SYDVKM. CDR3 protein: CASSLRQFYGYTF. The DNA of the CDR3 is TGTGCCAGCAGTTTGAGGCAATTCTATGGCTACACCTTC.

This clone has just a few counts. The chain joins TRBV2 to TRBJ1-2; tentatively, D is TRBD1 (5 bases). Trimming left V 4 bases short and J 14 bases short, with 17 bases between. This CDR3 contains 12 residues. The germline CDR1 and CDR2 sequences are SNHLY and FYNNEI. The CDR3 nucleotides are TGTGCCAGCAGTGCCTCCGGGCCAGGGATTACCTTC. The encoded protein is CASSASGPGITF.

This chain joins TRBV6-5 and TRBJ1-2; a possible D gene is TRBD1 (5 bases). The CDR3 consists of 13 residues. The germline CDR1 and CDR2 sequences are MNHEY and SVGAGI. V was shortened by 6 bases and J by 7 bases, with 15 bases between the two germline ends. CDR3 in amino acids: CASRQPDTAGYTF. In DNA, the CDR3 is TGTGCCAGCAGACAACCGGACACGGCTGGCTACACCTTC.

This clone was detected a few times. The chain recombines TRBV4-3 with TRBJ2-1, with 8 bases fitting TRBD1. Germline assignment: CDR1 LGHNA and CDR2 YSLEER. The CDR3 runs 13 residues. V trimming: 4 bases; J trimming: 10 bases; junction bases outside the gene matches: 6. CDR3 residues: CASSPTGAREQFF. The CDR3 bases are TGCGCCAGCAGCCCGACAGGGGCTAGGGAGCAGTTCTTC.

The chain recombines TRBV4-1 with TRBJ2-1; 7 bases agree with TRBD2. The V gene end was trimmed by 6 bases and the J gene end by 6 bases; junction bases not matched to a gene: 8. The germline V gene has CDR1 MGHRA and CDR2 YSYEKL. CDR3 length: 14 amino acids. CDR3 nucleotides: TGCGCCAGCAGGCGGGCGGGAGCGCGCAATGAGCAGTTCTTC. Residues: CASRRAGARNEQFF.

CDR3 sequence (DNA): TGTGCCAGCAGCGGACAGGGAATATACGAGCAGTACTTC. This sequence encodes CASSGQGIYEQYF. This chain joins TRBV7-9 and TRBJ2-7, with 8 bases fitting TRBD1. CDR1 is SEHNR, CDR2 FQNEAQ, per germline (reference sequence). The CDR3 contains 13 residues. V lost 5 bases and J lost 4; bases outside the gene matches: 4.

This clone has more than one count but fewer than ten. The chain combines TRBV28 with TRBJ1-1; D may be TRBD1 (6 bases). V lost 4 bases and J lost 3, with 15 bases in between. Germline CDR1 MDHEN, CDR2 SYDVKM. This CDR3 has 15 residues. The CDR3 region has the DNA TGTGCCAGCAGTTCCCCAGGGGTGGGTGACACTGAAGCTTTCTTT. Protein: CASSSPGVGDTEAFF.

This clone was detected only a few times. J is TRBJ1-4 and V is TRBV18; D call uncertain. Germline CDR1 reads KGHSH; CDR2 reads LQKENI. The length of the CDR3 is 21 residues. The V and J ends lost 0 bases and 0 bases respectively, with 23 bases between them. The CDR3 loop is CASSPPRIFPPVAATNEKLFF. The CDR3 bases are TGTGCCAGCTCACCACCGCGGATCTTCCCCCCGGTAGCTGCAACTAATGAAAAACTGTTTTTT.

The chain joins TRBV7-3 to TRBJ2-1, with TRBD2 matching 13 bases. This CDR3 region has 16 residues. V was clipped by 1 base and J by 7 bases; unmatched bases: 4. The V gene's germline CDR1 is SGHTA and CDR2 FQGTGA. Here the CDR3 reads CASSLNGLAGVNEQFF. The CDR3 DNA follows: TGTGCCAGCAGCTTAAATGGACTAGCGGGGGTAAATGAGCAGTTCTTC.

This clone showed up just a few times. The CDR3 sequence is CASSPSLVPYEQYF. CDR3 nucleotides: TGTGCCAGCAGCCCATCACTAGTACCCTACGAGCAGTACTTC. V gene TRBV7-6 combines with J gene TRBJ2-7; a weak D match, TRBD2 (5 bases). Germline V gene lookup returns CDR1 SGHVS and CDR2 FNYEAQ. Trimming took off 5 bases at V and 2 bases at J, with 13 bases between the two ends. The CDR3 consists of 14 residues.

This clone occurred a few times. V is TRBV7-2 and J is TRBJ2-5; D is uncertain. V lost 3 bases and J lost 2, with 10 bases in between. This CDR3 contains 14 residues. In germline, CDR1 is SGHTA, CDR2 FQGNSA. CDR3 region: CASSLALRQETQYF. Here the CDR3 DNA reads TGTGCCAGCAGCTTGGCTCTCAGGCAAGAGACCCAGTACTTC.

The chain combines TRBV6-5 with TRBJ2-1; 13 bases fit TRBD2. With V trimmed by 0 bases and J by 6 bases, 2 bases remained unmatched. The CDR3 length is 16 residues. Germline V gene sequence: CDR1 MNHEY, CDR2 SVGAGI. The CDR3 nucleotides read TGTGCCAGCAGTTACTCGAGGACTAGCGGGGGCAATGAGCAGTTCTTC. This gives the protein CASSYSRTSGGNEQFF.

The chain links TRBV28 to TRBJ1-2; TRBD1 agrees at 9 bases. Germline V gene lookup returns CDR1 MDHEN and CDR2 SYDVKM. This CDR3 is built from 14 residues. Trimming removed 6 bases from V and 5 bases from J; junction bases left unmatched: 7. CDR3 sequence (DNA): TGTGCCAGCAGCCCCAGGGACAGGGTTTATGGCTACACCTTC. Residues: CASSPRDRVYGYTF.

This clone was found a few times. The rearrangement uses TRBV5-1 and TRBJ1-5; 9 bases are shared with TRBD1. J was trimmed by 5 bases and V by 3 bases; bases with no gene match: 6. The CDR3 runs to 15 residues. Germline V gene data show CDR1 as SGHRS and CDR2 as YFSETQ. The CDR3 is CASSWGDRDYQPQHF. The CDR3 nucleotides are TGCGCCAGCAGCTGGGGGGACAGGGATTATCAGCCCCAGCATTTT.

The chain uses TRBV2 and TRBJ1-2, with D perhaps matching TRBD1 (5 bases). Germline lookup yields CDR1 SNHLY and CDR2 FYNNEI. The CDR3 loop spans 15 amino acids. V was cut by 3 bases and J by 4 bases, with 15 bases left in between. CDR3 nucleotides: TGTGCCAGCAGTGATTCTGCGGGGCGCCCCTATGGCTACACCTTC. Amino acid sequence: CASSDSAGRPYGYTF.

The chain couples TRBV7-3 to TRBJ2-2, with TRBD1 as a possible D gene (6 bases). CDR3 size: 15 residues. The V gene's germline CDR1 is SGHTA and CDR2 FQGTGA. Trimming left V 4 bases short and J 1 base short, with 10 bases between. In DNA form, the CDR3 reads TGTGCCAGCAGCTCTCAGACAGGGAACACCGGGGAGCTGTTTTTT. This encodes CASSSQTGNTGELFF.

The gene calls are TRBV4-3 and TRBJ2-6; 8 positions agree with TRBD1. Germline V CDR1 and CDR2: LGHNA, YSLEER. V was clipped by 0 bases and J by 0 bases; unmatched bases: 7. This CDR3 comprises 19 residues. CDR3 amino acids: CASSQDAGGSISGANVLTF. The DNA for the CDR3 is TGCGCCAGCAGCCAAGACGCAGGGGGCAGCATCTCTGGGGCCAACGTCCTGACTTTC.